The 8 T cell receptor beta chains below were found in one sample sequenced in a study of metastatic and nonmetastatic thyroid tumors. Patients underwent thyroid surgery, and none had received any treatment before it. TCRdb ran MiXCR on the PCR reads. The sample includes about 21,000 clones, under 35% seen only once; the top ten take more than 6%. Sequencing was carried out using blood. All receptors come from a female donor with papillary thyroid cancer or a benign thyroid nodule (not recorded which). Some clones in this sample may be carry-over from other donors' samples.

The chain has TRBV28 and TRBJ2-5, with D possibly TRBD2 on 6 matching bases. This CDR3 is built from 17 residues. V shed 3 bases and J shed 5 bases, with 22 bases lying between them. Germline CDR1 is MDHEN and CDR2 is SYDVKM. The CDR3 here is CASSFIWGGPSKETQYF. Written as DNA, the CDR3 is TGTGCCAGCAGTTTTATTTGGGGAGGCCCGTCGAAGGAGACCCAGTACTTC.

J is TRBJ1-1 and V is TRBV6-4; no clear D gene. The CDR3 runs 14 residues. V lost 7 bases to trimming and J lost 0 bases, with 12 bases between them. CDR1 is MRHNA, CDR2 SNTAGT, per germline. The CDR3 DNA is TGTGCCAGCAACCATCCGCTATTGAACACTGAAGCTTTCTTT. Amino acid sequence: CASNHPLLNTEAFF.

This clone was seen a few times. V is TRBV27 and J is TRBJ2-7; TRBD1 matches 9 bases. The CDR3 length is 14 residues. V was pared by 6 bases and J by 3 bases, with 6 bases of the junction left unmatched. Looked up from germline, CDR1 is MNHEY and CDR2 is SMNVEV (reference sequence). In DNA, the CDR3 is TGTGCCAGCAGCCCGGGGGACAGGGACTACGAGCAGTACTTC. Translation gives CASSPGDRDYEQYF.

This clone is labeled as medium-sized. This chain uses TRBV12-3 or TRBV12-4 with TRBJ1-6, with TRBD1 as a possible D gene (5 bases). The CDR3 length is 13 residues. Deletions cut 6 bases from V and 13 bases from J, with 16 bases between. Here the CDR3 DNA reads TGTGCCAGCAGCCCCCTGGGGGGGTCGCCCCTCCACTTT. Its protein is CASSPLGGSPLHF.

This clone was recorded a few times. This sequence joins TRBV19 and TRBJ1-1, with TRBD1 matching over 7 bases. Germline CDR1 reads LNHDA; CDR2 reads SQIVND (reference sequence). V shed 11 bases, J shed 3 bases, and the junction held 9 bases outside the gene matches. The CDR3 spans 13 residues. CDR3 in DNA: TGTGCCTCAAAGCCGGGACAGCACACTGAAGCTTTCTTT. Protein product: CASKPGQHTEAFF.

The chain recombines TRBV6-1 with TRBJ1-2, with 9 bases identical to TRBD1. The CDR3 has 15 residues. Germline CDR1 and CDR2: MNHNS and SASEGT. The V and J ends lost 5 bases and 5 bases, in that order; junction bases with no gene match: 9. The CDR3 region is CASSPDGQGNYGYTF. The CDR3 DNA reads TGTGCCAGCAGTCCGGACGGACAGGGGAATTATGGCTACACCTTC.

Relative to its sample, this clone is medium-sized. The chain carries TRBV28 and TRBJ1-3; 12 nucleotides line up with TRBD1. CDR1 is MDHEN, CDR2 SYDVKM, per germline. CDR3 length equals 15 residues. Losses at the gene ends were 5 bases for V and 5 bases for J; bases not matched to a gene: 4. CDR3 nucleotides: TGTGCCAGCAGTGGGGACAGGGGGCAGAGAAACACCATATATTTT. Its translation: CASSGDRGQRNTIYF.

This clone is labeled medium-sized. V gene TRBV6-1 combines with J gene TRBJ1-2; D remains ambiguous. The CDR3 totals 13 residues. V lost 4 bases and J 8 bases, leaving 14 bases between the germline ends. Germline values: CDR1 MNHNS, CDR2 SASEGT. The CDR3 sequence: CASSGWAAGGYTF. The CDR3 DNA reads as TGTGCCAGCAGTGGGTGGGCGGCAGGCGGCTACACCTTC.